Below are 27 T cell receptor beta chains sequenced from a single sample in a study of cytomegalovirus exposure and HLA in healthy donors. The PCR made use of 60 Vbeta and 13 Jbeta primers. Some clones are missing from TCRdb's copy, which holds only in-frame ones; the method was immunoSEQ multiplex PCR. The sample contains approximately 140,000 clones, approximately 75% of which appear only once. Sequenced material: PBMCs. The source of these receptors is a woman between 35 and 50 years old in good health and CMV-seropositive.

The V and J genes are TRBV7-3 and TRBJ2-3; D is ambiguous. Per germline, CDR1 SGHTA and CDR2 FQGTGA. Trimming shortened V by 5 bases and J by 1 base, and 16 bases separated the two germline ends. The CDR3 consists of 16 residues. CDR3 sequence: CASSPTPGPGTDTQYF. CDR3 coding DNA: TGTGCCAGCAGCCCCACCCCTGGTCCGGGCACAGATACGCAGTATTTT.

The rearrangement links TRBV5-1 to TRBJ2-1, with a tentative D call TRBD1 (6 bases). V was cut by 4 bases and J by 9 bases, with 17 bases left in between. CDR3 size: 14 residues. The V gene's germline CDR1 is SGHRS and CDR2 YFSETQ. Written as DNA, the CDR3 is TGCGCCAGCAGCGGTTCGGGACACGATTTTGAGCAGTTCTTC. As protein: CASSGSGHDFEQFF.

This clone came up a few times. The CDR3 is CASSSLTGVGEKLFF. CDR3 in DNA: TGTGCCAGCAGCTCTCTAACAGGGGTAGGAGAAAAACTGTTTTTT. The chain links TRBV5-6 to TRBJ1-4, with 7 bases fitting TRBD1. Trimming took 3 bases from V and 8 from J; bases not matched to a gene: 10. There are 15 residues in the CDR3. Germline lookup yields CDR1 SGHDT and CDR2 YYEEEE.

As for this clone: At one of its ends the junction is not consistent with the germline gene, which may arise from a read error. The chain links TRBV6-1 to TRBJ1-5, with 10 bases identical to TRBD1. CDR1 is MNHNS, CDR2 SASEGT, per germline. The CDR3 is made up of 18 amino acids. The CDR3 protein is CASNEGGQGIGSNQPQHF. CDR3 DNA sequence: TGTGCCAGCAATGAAGGGGGACAGGGGATCGGGAGCAATCAGCCCCAGCATTTT.

With respect to this clone: One end of the junction varies from germline; a read error may be responsible. The rearrangement joins TRBV7-7 to TRBJ2-5; 9 nucleotides line up with TRBD2. The length of the CDR3 is 16 residues. The V gene's germline CDR1 is SSHAT and CDR2 FNYEAQ (reference sequence). CDR3 residues: CASSRGLAPRGETQYF. The CDR3 DNA reads as TGTGCTAGCAGCCGCGGACTAGCGCCAAGGGGAGAGACCCAGTACTTC.

The chain combines TRBV11-2 with TRBJ2-1; D ambiguous. The V end was cut by 5 bases, the J end by 0 bases, with 5 bases between. The CDR3 has 13 residues. Germline lookup yields CDR1 SGHAT and CDR2 FQNNGV. CDR3 in amino acids: CASSGSSYNEQFF. In DNA form, the CDR3 reads TGTGCCAGCAGCGGTAGCTCCTACAATGAGCAGTTCTTC. The variable domain in full, with the rest retrieved from reference TRBV11-2 and TRBJ2-1, is EAGVAQSPRYKIIEKRQSVAFWCNPISGHATLYWYQQILGQGPKLLIQFQNNGVVDDSQLPKDRFSAERLKGVDSTLKIQPAKLEDSAVYLCASSGSSYNEQFFGPGTRLTVL.

The gene calls are TRBV7-8 and TRBJ1-1, with a weak D call TRBD1 (5 bases). The CDR3 has 14 amino acids. Germline V lookup: CDR1 SGHVS, CDR2 FQNEAQ. Trimming stripped 0 bases from V and 6 bases from J, with 11 bases between. The CDR3 loop reads CASSLAGGMAEAFF. The CDR3 DNA sequence: TGTGCCAGCAGCTTAGCGGGGGGGATGGCTGAAGCTTTCTTT.

V usage is TRBV5-1 and J usage is TRBJ2-3; 15 bases are shared with TRBD2. CDR3 size: 18 residues. Trimming at V came to 3 bases and at J to 0 bases, leaving 5 bases not matched to a gene. From germline, CDR1 is SGHRS and CDR2 YFSETQ. CDR3 amino acids: CASSSGLAGGLSTDTQYF. Here the CDR3 DNA reads TGCGCCAGCAGCTCGGGACTAGCGGGGGGCCTTAGCACAGATACGCAGTATTTT.

The chain links TRBV28 to TRBJ1-3; 8 bases are shared with TRBD1. The J segment lost 4 bases and the V segment lost 5 bases, leaving 16 bases of the junction unmatched. Germline CDR1 reads MDHEN; CDR2 reads SYDVKM. CDR3 size: 18 residues. The chain's CDR3 is CASSPDRGRPSAGNTIYF. The DNA for the CDR3 is TGTGCCAGCAGTCCCGACAGGGGCCGACCCTCTGCGGGAAACACCATATATTTT. Full variable domain (remainder filled in from reference TRBV28 and TRBJ1-3): DVKVTQSSRYLVKRTGEKVFLECVQDMDHENMFWYRQDPGLGLRLIYFSYDVKMKEKGDIPEGYSVSREKKERFSLILESASTNQTSMYLCASSPDRGRPSAGNTIYFGEGSWLTVV.

The V and J genes are TRBV15 and TRBJ2-5, with D unresolved. The germline V gene encodes CDR1 LNHNV and CDR2 YYDKDF (reference sequence). The length of the CDR3 is 13 residues. Trimming took 6 bases from V and 5 from J, leaving 13 bases between them. CDR3 protein: CATRSGFVETQYF. In nucleotides, the CDR3 is TGTGCCACCAGGTCAGGATTCGTGGAGACCCAGTACTTC. Based on the CDR3 plus reference TRBV15 and TRBJ2-5, the full variable domain is DAMVIQNPRYQVTQFGKPVTLSCSQTLNHNVMYWYQQKSSQAPKLLFHYYDKDFNNEADTPDNFQSRRPNTSFCFLDIRSPGLGDTAMYLCATRSGFVETQYFGPGTRLLVL.

The gene calls are TRBV7-9 and TRBJ2-5; tentative D call: TRBD2 (5 bases). Trimming pared 1 base from V and 4 bases from J, leaving 7 bases between. Germline-derived CDR1 and CDR2 are SEHNR and FQNEAQ (reference sequence). The CDR3 spans 13 residues. CDR3 nucleotides: TGTGCCAGCAGCTTAGTGGGAGCAGAGACCCAGTACTTC. Translation: CASSLVGAETQYF. Full variable domain (missing parts from reference TRBV7-9 and TRBJ2-5): DTGVSQNPRHKITKRGQNVTFRCDPISEHNRLYWYRQTLGQGPEFLTYFQNEAQLEKSRLLSDRFSAERPKGSFSTLEIQRTEQGDSAMYLCASSLVGAETQYFGPGTRLLVL.

The rearrangement links TRBV5-4 to TRBJ2-1, with 8 bases fitting TRBD2. V lost 2 bases, J lost 5 bases, and 6 bases stayed unmatched. The CDR3 is 15 amino acids. The germline gives CDR1 SGHNT, CDR2 YYREEE (reference sequence). CDR3 nucleotides: TGTGCCAGCAGCTTCACTAGCGGCGGCCACAATGAGCAGTTCTTC. This gives the protein CASSFTSGGHNEQFF.

The gene calls are TRBV28 and TRBJ1-3; D unclear. The CDR3 extends over 16 amino acids. The germline V gene encodes CDR1 MDHEN and CDR2 SYDVKM. Trimming took 1 base from V and 0 from J, leaving 10 bases between them. The CDR3 loop reads CASSLLSASSGNTIYF. In DNA form, the CDR3 reads TGTGCCAGCAGTTTATTGTCCGCGAGCTCTGGAAACACCATATATTTT. The full variable domain, completed using reference TRBV28 and TRBJ1-3, is DVKVTQSSRYLVKRTGEKVFLECVQDMDHENMFWYRQDPGLGLRLIYFSYDVKMKEKGDIPEGYSVSREKKERFSLILESASTNQTSMYLCASSLLSASSGNTIYFGEGSWLTVV.

The genes are TRBV5-1 and TRBJ2-7, with 11 bases lining up with TRBD2. After removal of 2 bases from V and 2 bases from J, the junction contained 0 bases not matched to a gene. The length of the CDR3 is 14 residues. Germline lookup yields CDR1 SGHRS and CDR2 YFSETQ. CDR3: CASSLLAGAYEQYF. The CDR3 coding sequence is TGCGCCAGCAGCTTACTAGCGGGGGCCTACGAGCAGTACTTC. The whole variable domain, filled in from reference TRBV5-1 and TRBJ2-7, reads KAGVTQTPRYLIKTRGQQVTLSCSPISGHRSVSWYQQTPGQGLQFLFEYFSETQRNKGNFPGRFSGRQFSNSRSEMNVSTLELGDSALYLCASSLLAGAYEQYFGPGTRLTVT.

The rearrangement links TRBV6-5 to TRBJ2-2; 8 bases agree with TRBD2. V lost 2 bases and J lost 5; bases outside the gene matches: 4. The CDR3 contains 15 residues. The germline V gene encodes CDR1 MNHEY and CDR2 SVGAGI. This CDR3 reads CASSYRLAGTGELFF. The CDR3 bases are TGTGCCAGCAGTTACCGGCTAGCGGGTACCGGGGAGCTGTTTTTT.

V gene TRBV5-1 combines with J gene TRBJ1-1; D ambiguous. Germline CDR1 is SGHRS and CDR2 is YFSETQ. This CDR3 is built from 13 residues. Trimming left V 0 bases short and J 4 bases short, with 7 bases between. The CDR3 region is CASSLVASTEAFF. For the CDR3, the DNA is TGCGCCAGCAGCTTGGTTGCGAGCACTGAAGCTTTCTTT.

V is TRBV30 and J is TRBJ1-1; 10 bases are shared with TRBD1. Germline V gene lookup returns CDR1 GTSNPN and CDR2 SVGIG (reference sequence). V lost 8 bases and J lost 5; bases outside the gene matches: 5. The CDR3 consists of 12 residues. This chain's CDR3 is CARQGARTEAFF. The CDR3 nucleotides read TGTGCCCGACAGGGGGCCAGAACTGAAGCTTTCTTT.

V gene TRBV6-6 combines with J gene TRBJ2-1, with a weak D call TRBD2 (5 bases). Trimming shortened V by 5 bases and J by 3 bases, and 14 bases separated the two germline ends. The CDR3 has 15 residues. Germline V CDR1 and CDR2: MNHNY, SVGAGI (reference sequence). The CDR3 reads CASSLGEKVYNEQFF. CDR3 bases: TGTGCCAGCAGTCTGGGAGAGAAGGTCTACAATGAGCAGTTCTTC.

Points on this clone: This CDR3 fails to terminate in the conserved phenylalanine or tryptophan, so it likely reflects a read error. V usage is TRBV9 and J usage is TRBJ1-4; no clear D gene. Germline loops: CDR1 SGDLS, CDR2 YYNGEE. The CDR3 length is 14 residues. Trimming shortened V by 4 bases and J by 6 bases, and 13 bases separated the two germline ends. CDR3 residues: CASSNPAEDEKLFL. The CDR3 DNA sequence: TGTGCCAGCAGCAACCCCGCCGAAGATGAAAAACTGTTTCTT.

The chain couples TRBV29-1 to TRBJ2-7, with TRBD1 identical over 10 bases. CDR1 is SQVTM, CDR2 ANQGSEA, per germline. This CDR3 is 13 amino acids long. J gave up 2 bases and V 5 bases, and 3 bases lay outside the gene matches. The CDR3 DNA is TGCAGCGTTTCCGGGACAGGGGCCTACGAGCAGTACTTC. The encoded protein is CSVSGTGAYEQYF.

The J gene is TRBJ1-3, the V gene TRBV7-9; D is undetermined. Germline V gives CDR1 SEHNR, CDR2 FQNEAQ (reference sequence). This CDR3 is 13 amino acids long. Trimming removed 3 bases from V and 3 bases from J, with 6 bases in between. This CDR3 reads CASSFGNGNTIYF. CDR3 sequence (DNA): TGTGCCAGCAGCTTCGGTAATGGAAACACCATATATTTT.

V and J are TRBV28 and TRBJ1-2; the D gene is possibly TRBD1 (5 bases). The V and J ends lost 2 bases and 4 bases respectively, with 11 bases between them. The CDR3 spans 14 residues. The germline gives CDR1 MDHEN, CDR2 SYDVKM. CDR3 nucleotide sequence: TGTGCCAGCAGTTTAAACGGGGGGGGCTATGGCTACACCTTC. Amino acids: CASSLNGGGYGYTF.

J is TRBJ2-7 and V is TRBV7-8; 7 positions agree with TRBD1. J was trimmed by 0 bases and V by 1 base; bases with no gene match: 3. Germline V CDR1 and CDR2: SGHVS, FQNEAQ. This CDR3 comprises 15 residues. CDR3 nucleotides: TGTGCCAGCAGCTTAGATCGGGACAGCTCCTACGAGCAGTACTTC. This translates into CASSLDRDSSYEQYF.

This rearrangement joins TRBV25-1 to TRBJ1-4; perhaps TRBD1 as D (5 bases). V was pared by 4 bases and J by 8 bases, with 17 bases between. The germline V gene encodes CDR1 MGHDK and CDR2 SYGVNS. The CDR3 is 15 amino acids. The CDR3 nucleotides read TGTGCCAGCAGTGTTTCAGGGTTGGTCGCGGAAAAACTGTTTTTT. It is translated as CASSVSGLVAEKLFF.

The V call is TRBV4-3, the J call TRBJ2-1; no definite D call. In germline, CDR1 is LGHNA, CDR2 YSLEER. This CDR3 spans 15 amino acids. V lost 4 bases and J 7 bases, leaving 17 bases between the germline ends. The CDR3 protein is CASSPSPFSRNEQFF. CDR3 bases: TGCGCCAGCAGCCCGTCCCCTTTTAGTCGGAATGAGCAGTTCTTC.

The table lists this clone with a few counts. The V and J genes are TRBV2 and TRBJ2-1; 7 bases line up with TRBD1. This CDR3 region has 12 residues. V dropped 8 bases and J dropped 12; count of bases not matched to a gene: 10. Per germline, CDR1 SNHLY and CDR2 FYNNEI. The CDR3 DNA follows: TGTGCCAGCGGCCTTCGGGACAGAGCGCAGTTCTTC. This sequence encodes CASGLRDRAQFF.

This chain joins TRBV28 and TRBJ1-1, with D perhaps TRBD1 (5 bases). The CDR3 totals 11 residues. Germline assignment: CDR1 MDHEN and CDR2 SYDVKM. V was pared by 3 bases and J by 11 bases, with 10 bases between. CDR3 protein: CASSFPGQAFF. DNA for the CDR3: TGTGCCAGCAGTTTCCCAGGGCAGGCTTTCTTT. The full variable domain, in which reference TRBV28 and TRBJ1-1 provide the parts outside the CDR3, is DVKVTQSSRYLVKRTGEKVFLECVQDMDHENMFWYRQDPGLGLRLIYFSYDVKMKEKGDIPEGYSVSREKKERFSLILESASTNQTSMYLCASSFPGQAFFGQGTRLTVV.